This T cell receptor beta chain was sequenced for a study of cytomegalovirus exposure and HLA in healthy donors (dated by TCRdb to 2016 to 2017). For the study in its entirety: A later analysis indicated that the 95 to 150 validation repertoires were generated on the platform also employed for the approximately 690 repertoires of the first cohort. The study aimed to test whether cataloging public T cell receptors could reveal signatures of past pathogen exposure. A separate validation cohort of 100 to 150 different subjects was used in addition to the roughly 620-subject first cohort. High-throughput TCR immunosequencing, statistical association of individual TCRs with disease status, and machine learning were combined to predict cytomegalovirus infection status.

Overall study outcomes, separate from this receptor: While some public TCRs were present in many individuals, most TCR sequences turned up only very rarely across donors. The classifier was reported to diagnose cytomegalovirus status with high specificity and sensitivity in both the original and validation cohorts. It was suggested by the authors that the approach could potentially be generalized to other disease states and immunological phenotypes. A few of the identified cytomegalovirus-associated TCR beta chains were confirmed in vitro to be specific for cytomegalovirus antigens. The study listed 150 to 200 TCR beta chains as associated with cytomegalovirus. A later analysis lacked HLA typing for the validation cohort, so it scored co-occurrence in that cohort across all 120 repertoires. A later analysis found that TCRs clustered in the first cohort also tended to co-occur in the 120 validation repertoires, with 90% to 95% of cluster scores above 0.

Library construction relied on the immunoSEQ multiplex PCR assay. Per the original workflow: A statistical classification framework was developed to diagnose cytomegalovirus status using the catalog of TCR beta chain sequences. TCRdb obtained this table from immuneACCESS and retained in-frame rearrangements with V and J assigned. These tables miss some clones; where compared with another copy, unresolved V genes account for less than half of the shortfall, and the remainder is unexplained. V and J calls and clone size are copied from that table; D and trimming were computed from the DNA. The sample data list more than 95,000 clones, and 89% of these were observed just once. The ten largest make up around 1.1% of the sample. Reading from cysteine to phenylalanine, the CDR3 counts 17 amino acids. The only DNA kept is the CDR3, 51 bases in frame from the first base. The germline V gene encodes CDR1 LGHNT and CDR2 FRNRAP. V is pared back by 3 bases and J by 4 bases, with 19 bases lying between the germline termini.

The donors belonged to the validation cohort of over a hundred subjects, which was separate from the approximately 700-subject first cohort. Remarks on this clone: Its target antigen remains unknown. No clone much larger than this one lies a single base away; base qualities are absent.

This receptor was identified in a woman between 18 and 29 years old in good health and CMV-seronegative. The chain is made from TRBV12-5 and TRBJ1-5, with a weak D call of TRBD1 (5 bases match). The sequencing sample was made of PBMCs. The nucleotides are TGTGCTAGTGGTTTCCCCCTTGGCAGGGCCCCTAATCAGCCCCAGCATTTT. Translated, this is CASGFPLGRAPNQPQHF.